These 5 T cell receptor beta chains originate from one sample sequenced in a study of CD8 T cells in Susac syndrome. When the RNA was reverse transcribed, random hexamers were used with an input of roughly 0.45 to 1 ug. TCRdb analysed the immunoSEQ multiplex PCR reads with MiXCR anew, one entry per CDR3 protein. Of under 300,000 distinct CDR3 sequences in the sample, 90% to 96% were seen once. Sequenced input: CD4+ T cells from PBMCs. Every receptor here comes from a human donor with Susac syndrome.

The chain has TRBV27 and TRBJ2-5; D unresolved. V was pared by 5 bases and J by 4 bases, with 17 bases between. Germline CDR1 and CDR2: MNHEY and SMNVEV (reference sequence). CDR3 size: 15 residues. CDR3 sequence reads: CASSESVYTRETQYF. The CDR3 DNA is TGTGCCAGCAGTGAGTCAGTCTACACCAGAGAGACCCAGTACTTC.

The CDR3 spells CASSHRLAGGSETQYF. DNA for the CDR3: TGTGCCAGCAGCCATCGACTAGCGGGGGGGAGCGAGACCCAGTACTTC. This chain uses TRBV3-1 with TRBJ2-5, with 14 bases that match TRBD2. CDR3 length: 16 residues. The V and J ends lost 3 bases and 5 bases, in that order; junction bases with no gene match: 5. The V gene's germline CDR1 is LGHDT and CDR2 YNNKEL (reference sequence).

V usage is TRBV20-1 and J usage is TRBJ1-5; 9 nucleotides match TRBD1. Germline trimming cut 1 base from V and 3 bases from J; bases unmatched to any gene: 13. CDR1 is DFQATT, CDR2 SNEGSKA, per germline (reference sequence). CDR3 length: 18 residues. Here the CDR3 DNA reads TGCAGTGCTAGAGCCCAGACAGGGGGTACTCGTAACAATCAGCCCCAGCATTTT. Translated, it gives CSARAQTGGTRNNQPQHF.

The DNA of the CDR3 is TGTGCCAGCAGCCCGGCCAAGTACTCGGAGACCCAGTACTTC. Protein sequence: CASSPAKYSETQYF. The chain combines TRBV14 with TRBJ2-5; unclear D gene. Germline CDR1 SGHDN, CDR2 FVKESK. V was trimmed by 4 bases and J by 5 bases, leaving 14 bases between them. This CDR3 has 14 amino acids.

The CDR3 here is CSVGQGVGYEQYF. As DNA, the CDR3 is TGCAGCGTGGGACAGGGGGTGGGCTACGAGCAGTACTTC. The rearrangement links TRBV29-1 to TRBJ2-7; 11 bases fit TRBD1. Germline CDR1 SQVTM, CDR2 ANQGSEA. Germline trimming cut 6 bases from V and 3 bases from J; bases unmatched to any gene: 4. The CDR3 loop spans 13 amino acids.